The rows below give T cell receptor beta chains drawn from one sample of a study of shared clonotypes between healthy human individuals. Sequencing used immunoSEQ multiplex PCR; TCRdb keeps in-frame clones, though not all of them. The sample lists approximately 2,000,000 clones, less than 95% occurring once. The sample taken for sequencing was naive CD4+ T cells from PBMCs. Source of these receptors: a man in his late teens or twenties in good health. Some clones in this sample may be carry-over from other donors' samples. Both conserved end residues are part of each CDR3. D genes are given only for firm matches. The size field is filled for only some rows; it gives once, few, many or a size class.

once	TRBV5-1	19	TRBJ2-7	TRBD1	CASSLSIWDRGRTGYEQYF	TGCGCCAGCAGCTTGTCCATCTGGGACAGGGGAAGAACTGGTTACGAGCAGTACTTC
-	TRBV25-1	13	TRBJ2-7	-	CASSQTVRSEQYF	TGTGCCAGCAGTCAAACCGTTCGATCCGAGCAGTACTTC
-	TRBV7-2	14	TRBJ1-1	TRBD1	CASSDRNRGTEAFF	TGTGCCAGCAGCGACAGAAACAGGGGGACTGAAGCTTTCTTT
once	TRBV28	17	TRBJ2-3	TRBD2	CASSLGLAGSFTDTQYF	TGTGCCAGCAGTTTGGGACTAGCGGGATCGTTCACAGATACGCAGTATTTT
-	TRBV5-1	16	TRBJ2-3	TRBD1	CASSAPPGGITDTQYF	TGCGCCAGCAGCGCGCCGCCAGGGGGCATAACAGATACGCAGTATTTT
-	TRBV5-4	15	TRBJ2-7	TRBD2	CASSPNSGRDYEQYF	TGTGCCAGCAGCCCAAATAGCGGGAGGGACTACGAGCAGTACTTC
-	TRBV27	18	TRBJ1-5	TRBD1	CASRPRSAGQGGYQPQHF	TGTGCCAGCAGACCCCGGAGCGCGGGACAGGGAGGTTATCAGCCCCAGCATTTT
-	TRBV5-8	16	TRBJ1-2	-	CASRVQGFPRDYGYTF	TGTGCCAGCAGGGTTCAGGGCTTCCCGCGGGACTATGGCTACACCTTC
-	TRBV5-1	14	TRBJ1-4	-	CASSLGSRVEKLFF	TGCGCCAGCAGCTTGGGCAGCAGGGTGGAAAAACTGTTTTTT
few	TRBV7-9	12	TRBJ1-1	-	CASSFEVTEAFF	TGTGCCAGCAGCTTTGAGGTTACTGAAGCTTTCTTT
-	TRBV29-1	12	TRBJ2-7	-	CSGSRGSYEQYF	TGCAGCGGTTCCAGGGGCTCCTACGAGCAGTACTTC
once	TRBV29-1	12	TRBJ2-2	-	CSVTQFTGELFF	TGCAGCGTGACCCAGTTTACCGGGGAGCTGTTTTTT
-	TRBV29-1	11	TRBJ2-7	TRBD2	CSARDYYEQYF	TGCAGCGCCCGGGACTACTACGAGCAGTACTTC
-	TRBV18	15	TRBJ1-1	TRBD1	CASSRIQGDGTEAFF	TGTGCCAGCTCACGAATACAGGGGGACGGCACTGAAGCTTTCTTT
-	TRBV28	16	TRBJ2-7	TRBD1	CASSPSGTGSSYEQYF	TGTGCCAGCAGTCCCTCAGGGACAGGGAGCTCCTACGAGCAGTACTTC
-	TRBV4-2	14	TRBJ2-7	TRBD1	CASSQGQGAYEQYF	TGTGCCAGCAGCCAAGGACAGGGGGCATACGAGCAGTACTTC
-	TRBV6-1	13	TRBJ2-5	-	CASRVGGQETQYF	TGTGCCAGCAGAGTAGGGGGTCAAGAGACCCAGTACTTC
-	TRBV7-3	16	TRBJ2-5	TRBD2	CASSTPSGGGGETQYF	TGTGCCAGCAGCACCCCTAGCGGGGGGGGAGGCGAGACCCAGTACTTC
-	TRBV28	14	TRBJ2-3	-	CASSPGPRTDTQYF	TGTGCCAGCAGTCCGGGACCTCGCACAGATACGCAGTATTTT
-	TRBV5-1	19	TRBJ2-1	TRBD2	CASSPVPGLAGGLTHEQFF	TGCGCCAGCAGCCCGGTCCCGGGACTAGCGGGAGGGTTGACACATGAGCAGTTCTTC
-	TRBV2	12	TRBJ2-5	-	CASKGLGETQYF	TGTGCCAGCAAAGGTCTAGGAGAGACCCAGTACTTC
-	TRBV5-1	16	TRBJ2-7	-	CASSLGMGGSSYEQYF	TGCGCCAGCAGCTTGGGGATGGGGGGAAGCTCCTACGAGCAGTACTTC
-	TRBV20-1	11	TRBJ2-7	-	CSARSGYEQYF	TGCAGTGCTAGGAGCGGGTACGAGCAGTACTTC
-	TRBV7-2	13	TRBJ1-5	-	CASSLEFGQPQHF	TGTGCCAGCAGCTTAGAGTTCGGTCAGCCCCAGCATTTT
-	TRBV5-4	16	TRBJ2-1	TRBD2	CASSLGGLAGGNEQFF	TGTGCCAGCAGCTTGGGGGGACTAGCGGGAGGCAATGAGCAGTTCTTC
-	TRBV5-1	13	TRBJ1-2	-	CASSGQPSRGYTF	TGCGCCAGCAGCGGGCAGCCCTCCCGCGGCTACACCTTC
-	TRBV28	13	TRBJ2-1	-	CASTPGAGNEQFF	TGTGCCAGCACCCCGGGGGCGGGGAATGAGCAGTTCTTC
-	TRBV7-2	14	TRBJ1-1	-	CASSFGTANTEAFF	TGTGCCAGCAGCTTCGGGACGGCCAACACTGAAGCTTTCTTT
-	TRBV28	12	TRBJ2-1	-	CASSPNRDEQFF	TGTGCCAGCAGTCCAAACCGGGATGAGCAGTTCTTC
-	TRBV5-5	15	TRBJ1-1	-	CASSPHREVNTEAFF	TGTGCCAGCAGCCCCCACAGAGAAGTCAACACTGAAGCTTTCTTT
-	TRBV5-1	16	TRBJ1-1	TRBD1	CASSMPGQAPNTEAFF	TGCGCCAGCAGCATGCCGGGACAGGCTCCGAACACTGAAGCTTTCTTT
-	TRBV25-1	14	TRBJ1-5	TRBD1	CASSGTGGNQPQHF	TGTGCCAGCAGTGGGACAGGGGGCAATCAGCCCCAGCATTTT
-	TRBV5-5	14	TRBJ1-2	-	CASSLPTGFYGYTF	TGTGCCAGCAGCTTGCCAACAGGGTTCTATGGCTACACCTTC
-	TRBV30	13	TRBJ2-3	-	CAWRRGGTDTQYF	TGTGCCTGGAGGAGGGGGGGCACAGATACGCAGTATTTT
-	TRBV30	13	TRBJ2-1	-	CAWGGKVVNEQFF	TGTGCCTGGGGCGGAAAGGTCGTCAATGAGCAGTTCTTC
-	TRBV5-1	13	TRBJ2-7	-	CASSRDTTYEQYF	TGCGCCAGCAGCCGGGACACCACCTACGAGCAGTACTTC
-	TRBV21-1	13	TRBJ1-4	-	CASLATGNEKLFF	TGTGCCAGCCTGGCTACAGGTAATGAAAAACTGTTTTTT
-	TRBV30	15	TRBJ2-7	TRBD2	CAWTPVAGGSYEQYF	TGTGCCTGGACCCCCGTTGCGGGGGGTAGCTACGAGCAGTACTTC
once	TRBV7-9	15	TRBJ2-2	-	CASSPGRARVGELFF	TGTGCCAGCAGCCCAGGCCGGGCTCGTGTCGGGGAGCTGTTTTTT
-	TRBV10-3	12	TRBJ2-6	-	CAIGTGANVLTF	TGTGCCATCGGAACTGGGGCCAACGTCCTGACTTTC
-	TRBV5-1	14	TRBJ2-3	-	CASSPALVADTQYF	TGCGCCAGCAGCCCAGCACTGGTCGCAGATACGCAGTATTTT
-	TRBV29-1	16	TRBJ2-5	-	CSVELSPGRYQETQYF	TGCAGCGTTGAGTTGTCCCCCGGACGGTACCAAGAGACCCAGTACTTC
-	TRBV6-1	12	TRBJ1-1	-	CATLGRVTEAFF	TGTGCCACCCTGGGGAGGGTCACTGAAGCTTTCTTT
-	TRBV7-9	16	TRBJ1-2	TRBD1	CASSPEGTGANYGYTF	TGTGCCAGCAGCCCAGAGGGGACAGGAGCTAACTATGGCTACACCTTC
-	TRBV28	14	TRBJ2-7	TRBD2	CASSLGGETYEQYF	TGTGCCAGCAGTTTAGGGGGGGAGACCTACGAGCAGTACTTC
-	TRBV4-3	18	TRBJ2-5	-	CASSQDREGREWEETQYF	TGCGCCAGCAGCCAAGATCGAGAGGGCAGGGAGTGGGAAGAGACCCAGTACTTC
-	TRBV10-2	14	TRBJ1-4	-	CASSNTAGDEKLFF	TGCGCCAGCAGTAACACGGCTGGAGATGAAAAACTGTTTTTT
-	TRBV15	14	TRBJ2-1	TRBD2	CATRGTSVYNEQFF	TGTGCCACTAGAGGGACTAGCGTGTACAATGAGCAGTTCTTC
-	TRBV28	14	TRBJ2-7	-	CASSPFWGRNEQYF	TGTGCCAGCAGTCCGTTCTGGGGGAGGAACGAGCAGTACTTC
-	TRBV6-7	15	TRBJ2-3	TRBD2	CASSYSPGRADTQYF	TGTGCCAGCAGTTACTCACCCGGGAGGGCAGATACGCAGTATTTT